The 26 T cell receptor beta chains in this list originate from one sample, sequenced in a study of T cells in tuberculosis. Generated by immunoSEQ multiplex PCR, the TCRdb table keeps only in-frame clones and is missing some. The sample lists roughly 35,000 clones, around 93% occurring once. The sequenced sample was PBMCs. These receptors originate from a donor between 10 and 35 years old with latent tuberculosis or without tuberculosis infection. Some clones in this sample may be carry-over from other donors' samples.

This clone was seen just once. V and J are TRBV4-3 and TRBJ1-1, with a weak D call TRBD1 (5 bases). Germline values: CDR1 LGHNA, CDR2 YSLEER. The CDR3 extends over 15 amino acids. V was shortened by 0 bases and J by 5 bases, with 13 bases between the two germline ends. This CDR3 reads CASSQDFGGWTEAFF. The CDR3 region has the DNA TGCGCCAGCAGCCAAGATTTCGGGGGGTGGACTGAAGCTTTCTTT.

The chain combines TRBV6-6 with TRBJ1-5; D perhaps matches TRBD1 (6 bases). This CDR3 spans 14 amino acids. Germline lookup yields CDR1 MNHNY and CDR2 SVGAGI (reference sequence). Trimming removed 6 bases at V and 5 bases at J, with 14 bases between. DNA for the CDR3: TGTGCCAGCAGCCCGGACAGTCCCGATCAGCCCCAGCATTTT. It codes for CASSPDSPDQPQHF.

The V call is TRBV2, the J call TRBJ1-1; the D gene is possibly TRBD1 (6 bases). Germline values: CDR1 SNHLY, CDR2 FYNNEI. The CDR3 is made up of 15 amino acids. Trimming stripped 0 bases from V and 11 bases from J, with 19 bases between. The CDR3 protein is CASSEANLYRVGAFF. The CDR3 DNA reads as TGTGCCAGCAGTGAAGCGAATTTGTACAGGGTCGGTGCTTTCTTT.

The chain joins TRBV4-3 to TRBJ1-5; 9 positions agree with TRBD1. Germline V gene sequence: CDR1 LGHNA, CDR2 YSLEER. The CDR3 sequence is 16 residues long. With 4 bases clipped from V and 6 bases from J, the junction kept 10 bases outside the gene matches. The CDR3 reads CASSRTRTGEGQPQHF. The CDR3 DNA sequence: TGCGCCAGCAGCCGCACCCGGACAGGGGAAGGTCAGCCCCAGCATTTT.

The J gene is TRBJ1-2, the V gene TRBV7-2, with 7 positions matching TRBD1. Trimming cost V 1 base and J 5 bases; bases outside gene matches: 4. Per germline, CDR1 SGHTA and CDR2 FQGNSA. CDR3 length: 14 amino acids. CDR3 DNA: TGTGCCAGCAGCTTAGTAACAGGGGATTATGGCTACACCTTC. Amino acids: CASSLVTGDYGYTF. Supplemented by reference TRBV7-2 and TRBJ1-2, the full variable domain reads GAGVSQSPSNKVTEKGKDVELRCDPISGHTALYWYRQSLGQGLEFLIYFQGNSAPDKSGLPSDRFSAERTGGSVSTLTIQRTQQEDSAVYLCASSLVTGDYGYTFGSGTRLTVV.

This clone was found once. The chain links TRBV4-1 to TRBJ1-5; 7 positions agree with TRBD1. There are 16 residues in the CDR3. Germline V gene data show CDR1 as MGHRA and CDR2 as YSYEKL. V shed 4 bases and J 2 bases; nucleotides not matched to a gene: 8. CDR3 in amino acids: CASSPLGGYGNQPQHF. In DNA form, the CDR3 reads TGCGCCAGCAGCCCACTAGGGGGCTACGGCAATCAGCCCCAGCATTTT.

The gene calls are TRBV5-1 and TRBJ2-5; D is perhaps TRBD2 (6 bases). The germline CDR1 and CDR2 sequences are SGHRS and YFSETQ. The V and J ends lost 4 bases and 5 bases respectively, with 15 bases between them. The CDR3 is 14 residues long. The CDR3, as DNA: TGCGCCAGCAGCCTCAACACCGCGGGGGAGACCCAGTACTTC. This sequence encodes CASSLNTAGETQYF.

The CDR3 protein is CASSLASDRVWVEAFF. As DNA, the CDR3 is TGTGCCAGCAGCTTAGCCTCAGACAGGGTTTGGGTTGAGGCTTTCTTT. This sequence joins TRBV7-2 and TRBJ1-1; 7 bases are a match to TRBD1. The CDR3 spans 16 residues. V gave up 0 bases and J gave up 11 bases; unmatched junction bases: 15. The V gene's germline CDR1 is SGHTA and CDR2 FQGNSA.

The chain carries TRBV5-4 and TRBJ1-3; 7 nucleotides align to TRBD1. Germline V CDR1 and CDR2: SGHNT, YYREEE (reference sequence). CDR3 length equals 17 residues. The ends lost 8 bases at V and 4 bases at J; junction bases unmatched: 18. The CDR3 here is CASSPNPGQPLGNTIYF. CDR3 sequence (DNA): TGTGCCAGTAGCCCAAACCCGGGACAGCCACTAGGAAACACCATATATTTT.

V and J are TRBV19 and TRBJ1-1; a weak D match, TRBD1 (5 bases). CDR1 and CDR2 from the germline V gene are LNHDA and SQIVND (reference sequence). The CDR3 totals 14 residues. Trimming removed 2 bases at V and 2 bases at J, with 9 bases between. The CDR3 DNA sequence: TGTGCCAGTAGTATACTAGGGGTTAACACTGAAGCTTTCTTT. This codes for CASSILGVNTEAFF.

V usage is TRBV7-8 and J usage is TRBJ2-2; D is possibly TRBD2 (6 bases). The CDR3 is 17 residues long. CDR1 and CDR2 (germline): SGHVS, FQNEAQ. V was trimmed by 5 bases and J by 0 bases, leaving 16 bases between them. CDR3 protein: CASSIPGLNTNTGELFF. In DNA, the CDR3 is TGTGCCAGCAGCATCCCGGGACTGAACACGAACACCGGGGAGCTGTTTTTT. The full variable domain, completed using reference TRBV7-8 and TRBJ2-2, is GAGVSQSPRYKVAKRGQDVALRCDPISGHVSLFWYQQALGQGPEFLTYFQNEAQLDKSGLPSDRFFAERPEGSVSTLKIQRTQQEDSAVYLCASSIPGLNTNTGELFFGEGSRLTVL.

The genes are TRBV7-2 and TRBJ2-3, with 16 bases aligning to TRBD2. The germline V gene encodes CDR1 SGHTA and CDR2 FQGNSA. V shed 5 bases and J 5 bases; nucleotides not matched to a gene: 7. This CDR3 region has 17 residues. The CDR3 sequence is CASSMGLAGGGRDTQYF. CDR3 bases: TGTGCCAGCAGCATGGGACTAGCGGGGGGGGGACGAGATACGCAGTATTTT.

The J gene is TRBJ2-7, the V gene TRBV7-2; TRBD2 is a possible D gene (6 bases). This CDR3 is 14 amino acids long. Trimming removed 1 base from V and 5 bases from J, with 12 bases in between. CDR1 is SGHTA, CDR2 FQGNSA, per germline. The CDR3 sequence is CASSLGLASDEQYF. DNA for the CDR3: TGTGCCAGCAGCTTAGGGCTAGCGAGTGACGAGCAGTACTTC.

CDR3 in DNA: TGTGCCAGCAGCGTAGCAGCAGGGGGCTACGAGCAGTACTTC. Translation: CASSVAAGGYEQYF. The rearrangement joins TRBV9 to TRBJ2-7, with TRBD1 matching over 7 bases. The CDR3 spans 14 residues. Germline V CDR1 and CDR2: SGDLS, YYNGEE. With V trimmed by 0 bases and J by 3 bases, 3 bases remained unmatched.

The V gene is TRBV5-5, the J gene TRBJ2-1, with D unclear. Germline loops: CDR1 SGHKS, CDR2 YYEKEE (reference sequence). The CDR3 has 12 residues. With 1 base removed from V and 6 bases from J, the gap between germline ends came to 5 bases. In nucleotides, the CDR3 is TGTGCCAGCAGCTTGCCAGTCAATGAGCAGTTCTTC. Amino acids: CASSLPVNEQFF.

This chain joins TRBV12-5 and TRBJ1-4, with D possibly TRBD1 on 5 matching bases. Germline assignment: CDR1 LGHNT and CDR2 FRNRAP. The V end lost 0 bases, the J end lost 10 bases, and 12 bases lay between the germline ends. This CDR3 comprises 14 residues. CDR3 sequence: CASGLVRQFPKLFF. CDR3 nucleotides: TGTGCTAGTGGTTTGGTGAGACAGTTTCCAAAACTGTTTTTT.

The rearrangement joins TRBV2 to TRBJ1-4, with TRBD1 as a possible D gene (6 bases). Germline-derived CDR1 and CDR2 are SNHLY and FYNNEI. V dropped 4 bases and J dropped 7 bases, with 19 bases sitting between them. The CDR3 has 16 residues. The CDR3 bases are TGTGCCAGCAGTGTAGATGGGGGCATTTGGTTTGAAAAACTGTTTTTT. This sequence encodes CASSVDGGIWFEKLFF.

This rearrangement joins TRBV30 to TRBJ1-2; no reliable D call. CDR1 GTSNPN and CDR2 SVGIG come from the germline V gene (reference sequence). The V and J ends lost 5 bases and 4 bases respectively, with 14 bases between them. This CDR3 region has 13 residues. CDR3: CAWFTGSPYGYTF. Here the CDR3 DNA reads TGTGCCTGGTTCACCGGGAGCCCCTATGGCTACACCTTC.

The chain combines TRBV7-2 with TRBJ1-2; D may be TRBD1 (5 bases). Trimming cost V 0 bases and J 8 bases, with 16 bases left between them. Germline V gene lookup returns CDR1 SGHTA and CDR2 FQGNSA. This CDR3 region has 15 residues. Here the CDR3 DNA reads TGTGCCAGCAGCTTAGCGGGTTTGACAGTCGACGGCTACACCTTC. Its protein is CASSLAGLTVDGYTF.

This clone was seen once. V is TRBV6-5 and J is TRBJ1-1; no reliable D call. Germline V gene data show CDR1 as MNHEY and CDR2 as SVGAGI. Trimming cost V 0 bases and J 1 base, with 12 bases left between them. This CDR3 is built from 16 residues. The DNA of the CDR3 is TGTGCCAGCAGTTACTCGATTGGCGAGGGGAACACTGAAGCTTTCTTT. Translating gives CASSYSIGEGNTEAFF.

The rearrangement links TRBV6-6 to TRBJ2-1; 7 bases are shared with TRBD1. The CDR3 is 15 amino acids. V was pared by 5 bases and J by 0 bases, with 4 bases of the junction left unmatched. Per germline, CDR1 MNHNY and CDR2 SVGAGI (reference sequence). The CDR3 coding sequence is TGTGCCAGCAGTAAGGACAGGAGCTCCTACAATGAGCAGTTCTTC. Translated: CASSKDRSSYNEQFF.

The rearrangement joins TRBV6-5 to TRBJ2-2, with 10 bases aligning to TRBD1. The trim removed 5 bases at V and 5 bases at J, leaving 5 bases unmatched. Per germline, CDR1 MNHEY and CDR2 SVGAGI. The CDR3 covers 15 residues. CDR3 in DNA: TGTGCCAGCAGTCGGGACAGGGGAAAAACCGGGGAGCTGTTTTTT. Its translation: CASSRDRGKTGELFF.

V and J are TRBV5-4 and TRBJ1-1; 8 positions match TRBD1. Per the germline V gene, CDR1 is SGHNT and CDR2 is YYREEE (reference sequence). This CDR3 region has 14 residues. V gave up 0 bases and J gave up 4 bases; unmatched junction bases: 2. The CDR3 nucleotides read TGTGCCAGCAGCTTGGTTACAGGGGGCACTGAAGCTTTCTTT. Protein: CASSLVTGGTEAFF.

This rearrangement joins TRBV7-8 to TRBJ1-1; no firm D call. V lost 1 base and J lost 1, with 10 bases in between. The germline gives CDR1 SGHVS, CDR2 FQNEAQ. This CDR3 comprises 15 residues. The chain's CDR3 is CASSLGRRGNTEAFF. CDR3 sequence (DNA): TGTGCCAGCAGCTTAGGGCGGCGGGGGAACACTGAAGCTTTCTTT.

This chain connects TRBV19 to TRBJ1-1, with D perhaps TRBD1 (5 bases). V lost 7 bases to trimming and J lost 6 bases, with 12 bases between them. The germline V gene encodes CDR1 LNHDA and CDR2 SQIVND (reference sequence). The CDR3 is 12 amino acids. CDR3 loop: CASNRGLAEAFF. The CDR3 DNA sequence: TGTGCCAGTAATAGGGGTCTCGCTGAAGCTTTCTTT.

The gene calls are TRBV19 and TRBJ1-4; 7 bases map to TRBD1. CDR3 size: 16 residues. The junction had 9 bases not matched to a gene; V was cut back by 5 bases and J by 3 bases. CDR1 and CDR2 from the germline V gene are LNHDA and SQIVND (reference sequence). CDR3 nucleotides: TGTGCCAGTAGTCGGGACAGCAAGCTTTCTAATGAAAAACTGTTTTTT. Translated, it gives CASSRDSKLSNEKLFF.